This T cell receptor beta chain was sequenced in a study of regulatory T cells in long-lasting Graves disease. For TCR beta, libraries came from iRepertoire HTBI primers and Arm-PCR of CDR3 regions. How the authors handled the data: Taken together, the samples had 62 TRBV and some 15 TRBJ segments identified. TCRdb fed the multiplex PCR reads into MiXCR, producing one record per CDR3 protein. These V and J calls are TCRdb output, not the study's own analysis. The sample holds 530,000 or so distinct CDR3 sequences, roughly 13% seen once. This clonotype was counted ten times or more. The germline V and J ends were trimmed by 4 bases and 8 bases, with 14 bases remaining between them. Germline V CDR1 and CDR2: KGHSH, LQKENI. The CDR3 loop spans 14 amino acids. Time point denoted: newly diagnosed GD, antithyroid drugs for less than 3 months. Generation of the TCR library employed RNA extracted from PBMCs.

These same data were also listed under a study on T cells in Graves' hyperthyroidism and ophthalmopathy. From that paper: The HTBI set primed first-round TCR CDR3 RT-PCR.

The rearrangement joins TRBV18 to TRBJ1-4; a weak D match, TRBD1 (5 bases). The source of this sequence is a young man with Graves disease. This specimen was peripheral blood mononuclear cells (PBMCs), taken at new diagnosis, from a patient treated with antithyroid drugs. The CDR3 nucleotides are TGTGCCAGCTCACTTACGGAGGGACGGGAAAAACTGTTTTTT. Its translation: CASSLTEGREKLFF. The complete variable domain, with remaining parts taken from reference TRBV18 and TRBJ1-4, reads NAGVMQNPRHLVRRRGQEARLRCSPMKGHSHVYWYRQLPEEGLKFMVYLQKENIIDESGMPKERFSAEFPKEGPSILRIQQVVRGDSAAYFCASSLTEGREKLFFGSGTQLSVL.